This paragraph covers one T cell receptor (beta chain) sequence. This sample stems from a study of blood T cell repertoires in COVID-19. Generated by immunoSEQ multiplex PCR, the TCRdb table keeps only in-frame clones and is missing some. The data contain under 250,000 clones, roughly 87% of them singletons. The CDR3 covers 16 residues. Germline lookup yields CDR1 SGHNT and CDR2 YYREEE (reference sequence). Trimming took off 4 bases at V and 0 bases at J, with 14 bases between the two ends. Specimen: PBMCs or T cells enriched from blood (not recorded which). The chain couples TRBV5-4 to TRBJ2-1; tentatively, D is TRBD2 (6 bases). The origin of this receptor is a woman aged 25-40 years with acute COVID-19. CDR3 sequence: CASSPAGPSSYNEQFF. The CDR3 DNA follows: TGTGCCAGCAGCCCGGCGGGGCCCAGCTCCTACAATGAGCAGTTCTTC.